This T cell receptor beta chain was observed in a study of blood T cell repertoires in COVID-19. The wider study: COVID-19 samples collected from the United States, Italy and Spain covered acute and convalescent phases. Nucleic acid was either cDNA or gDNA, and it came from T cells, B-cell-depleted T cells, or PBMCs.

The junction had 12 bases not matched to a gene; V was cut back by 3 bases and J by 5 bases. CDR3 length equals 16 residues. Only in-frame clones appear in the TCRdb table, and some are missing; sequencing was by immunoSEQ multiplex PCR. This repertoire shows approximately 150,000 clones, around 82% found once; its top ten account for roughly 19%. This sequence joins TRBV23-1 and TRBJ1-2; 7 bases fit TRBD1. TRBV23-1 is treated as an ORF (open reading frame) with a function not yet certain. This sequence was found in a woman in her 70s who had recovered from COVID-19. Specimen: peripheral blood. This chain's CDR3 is CASSHPPGRGQYGYTF. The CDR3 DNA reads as TGCGCCAGCAGTCACCCCCCCGGGAGGGGGCAATATGGCTACACCTTC.